These 12 T cell receptor beta chains were sequenced from one sample in a study of T cell responses to AZD1222 COVID-19 vaccine. TCRdb keeps only in-frame clones here, not all; method: immunoSEQ multiplex PCR. The sample has about 140,000 clones; just under 95% are singletons. Sequencing was performed on peripheral blood, taken on day 0 of AZD1222 vaccination. The receptors come from an adult in good health.

The J gene is TRBJ2-7, the V gene TRBV3-1 (or the pseudogene TRBV3-2), with D unresolved. Trimming shortened V by 6 bases and J by 7 bases, and 16 bases separated the two germline ends. Per germline, CDR1 LGHDT and CDR2 YNNKEL (reference sequence). The length of the CDR3 is 13 residues. For the CDR3, the DNA is TGTGCCAGCAGTGGGCTACCCTGGAGTGAGCAGTACTTC. Residues: CASSGLPWSEQYF.

CDR3: CASSLQNTGELFF. The CDR3, as DNA: TGTGCCAGCAGCTTACAGAACACCGGGGAGCTGTTTTTT. This rearrangement joins TRBV11-2 to TRBJ2-2; D ambiguous. CDR1 is SGHAT and CDR2 is FQNNGV in the germline V gene. The length of the CDR3 is 13 residues. V was trimmed by 2 bases and J by 1 base, leaving 2 bases between them. Together with reference TRBV11-2 and TRBJ2-2, the CDR3 gives the full variable domain: EAGVAQSPRYKIIEKRQSVAFWCNPISGHATLYWYQQILGQGPKLLIQFQNNGVVDDSQLPKDRFSAERLKGVDSTLKIQPAKLEDSAVYLCASSLQNTGELFFGEGSRLTVL.

The chain carries TRBV24-1 and TRBJ2-5, with D hard to call. V was pared by 0 bases and J by 3 bases, with 13 bases between. CDR1 and CDR2 (germline): KGHDR, SFDVKD. The CDR3 runs 16 residues. CDR3 sequence (DNA): TGTGCCACCAGTGATTTGCCCTCGGCTAGTGAAGAGACCCAGTACTTC. It translates to CATSDLPSASEETQYF.

The rearrangement joins TRBV5-1 to TRBJ2-7, with 9 bases that match TRBD2. The CDR3 contains 15 residues. The V segment lost 0 bases and the J segment 4 bases; nucleotides outside the gene matches: 5. Germline CDR1 and CDR2: SGHRS and YFSETQ. The CDR3 loop reads CASSLVASGTYEQYF. The CDR3 nucleotides are TGCGCCAGCAGCTTGGTAGCTAGCGGGACATACGAGCAGTACTTC.

The chain is built from TRBV28 and TRBJ2-7; 7 nucleotides line up with TRBD2. This CDR3 has 20 residues. After removal of 5 bases from V and 5 bases from J, the junction contained 27 bases not matched to a gene. Germline lookup yields CDR1 MDHEN and CDR2 SYDVKM. CDR3 region: CASSPYRGGQGLGAGDEQYF. Written as DNA, the CDR3 is TGTGCCAGCAGTCCATATAGGGGTGGGCAAGGACTAGGCGCTGGAGACGAGCAGTACTTC.

This clone appeared once. The chain combines TRBV15 with TRBJ2-1, with 8 bases identical to TRBD2. CDR1 and CDR2 (germline): LNHNV, YYDKDF (reference sequence). The CDR3 covers 15 residues. J lost 8 bases, V lost 4 bases, and 10 bases had no gene match. The DNA of the CDR3 is TGTGCCACCAGCAAAAACCGGGAGGGCAGGGATGAGCAGTTCTTC. Amino acids: CATSKNREGRDEQFF.

V and J are TRBV5-8 and TRBJ1-4; TRBD1 aligns across 7 bases. V was clipped by 0 bases and J by 4 bases; unmatched bases: 6. This CDR3 is built from 16 residues. The germline gives CDR1 SGHTS, CDR2 YDEGEE. The CDR3 protein is CASSLAGTAYNEKLFF. CDR3 DNA: TGTGCCAGCAGCTTGGCCGGGACAGCGTATAATGAAAAACTGTTTTTT. The full variable domain, completed using reference TRBV5-8 and TRBJ1-4, is EAGVTQSPTHLIKTRGQQATLRCSPISGHTSVYWYQQALGLGLQFLLWYDEGEERNRGNFPPRFSGRQFPNYSSELNVNALELEDSALYLCASSLAGTAYNEKLFFGSGTQLSVL.

The gene calls are TRBV6-5 and TRBJ1-2; D may be TRBD1 (6 bases). Germline CDR1 reads MNHEY; CDR2 reads SVGAGI. The CDR3 runs 13 residues. V lost 6 bases, J lost 3 bases, and 11 bases lay in between. The CDR3 region is CASRIGQYYGYTF. Here the CDR3 DNA reads TGTGCCAGCAGAATAGGACAGTACTATGGCTACACCTTC.

Details on this clone: At the DNA level, this CDR3 is encoded by other sequences in the same sample as well. This chain links TRBV7-9 with TRBJ2-2; maybe TRBD2 (6 bases). The germline gives CDR1 SEHNR, CDR2 FQNEAQ (reference sequence). Trimming left V 0 bases short and J 0 bases short, with 8 bases between. The CDR3 has 16 amino acids. CDR3 coding DNA: TGTGCCAGCAGCTTAGCTAGCGGAGCGAACACCGGGGAGCTGTTTTTT. Translating it yields CASSLASGANTGELFF.

The chain combines TRBV5-1 with TRBJ1-2; TRBD1 aligns across 7 bases. This CDR3 has 15 residues. V was clipped by 4 bases and J by 8 bases; unmatched bases: 14. Germline V gene data show CDR1 as SGHRS and CDR2 as YFSETQ. The CDR3 DNA follows: TGCGCCAGCAGCCAGGGACAGACTCCAAAAGGAGGCTACACCTTC. Its protein is CASSQGQTPKGGYTF.

This clone showed up just a few times. This chain connects TRBV6-6 to TRBJ1-5; D unclear. This CDR3 is 15 amino acids long. V was clipped by 3 bases and J by 4 bases, with 13 bases between them. The germline gives CDR1 MNHNY, CDR2 SVGAGI (reference sequence). This CDR3 reads CASSYPRHFNQPQHF. CDR3 in DNA: TGTGCCAGCAGTTATCCCCGGCACTTTAATCAGCCCCAGCATTTT.

The genes are TRBV7-2 and TRBJ2-3; no clear D. CDR1 SGHTA and CDR2 FQGNSA come from the germline V gene. Deletions cut 4 bases from V and 0 bases from J, with 8 bases between. The CDR3 has 14 amino acids. This CDR3 is CASSWRKSTDTQYF. The CDR3 DNA reads TGTGCCAGCAGCTGGCGGAAAAGCACAGATACGCAGTATTTT.